The 22 T cell receptor beta chains given below trace back to one sample, sequenced in a study of blood T cell repertoires in COVID-19. Sequencing was performed with immunoSEQ multiplex PCR; in TCRdb, only in-frame clones are kept and a portion is missing. The data hold roughly 400,000 clones, with roughly 91% observed a single time. The sequencing sample was made of PBMCs or T cells enriched from blood (not recorded which). The receptors originated from a woman aged 30 to 39 who had recovered from COVID-19.

The chain joins TRBV5-1 to TRBJ2-1; 13 positions agree with TRBD2. V shed 4 bases and J 2 bases; nucleotides not matched to a gene: 3. The CDR3 has 16 amino acids. The germline gives CDR1 SGHRS, CDR2 YFSETQ. CDR3 in DNA: TGCGCCAGCAGCGCAACTAGCGGGGGGGCCTACAATGAGCAGTTCTTC. Translation gives CASSATSGGAYNEQFF.

The chain has TRBV29-1 and TRBJ1-2; D perhaps matches TRBD1 (6 bases). V was shortened by 3 bases and J by 6 bases, with 14 bases between the two germline ends. This CDR3 region has 13 residues. Germline CDR1 SQVTM, CDR2 ANQGSEA. The CDR3 reads CSVESTGKHGYTF. DNA for the CDR3: TGCAGCGTTGAGTCCACAGGGAAACATGGCTACACCTTC.

The chain links TRBV7-6 to TRBJ2-5; 9 bases align to TRBD2. CDR1 and CDR2 (germline): SGHVS, FNYEAQ. With V trimmed by 0 bases and J by 5 bases, 7 bases remained unmatched. CDR3 length: 16 residues. The CDR3: CASSLAVAGARETQYF. As DNA, the CDR3 is TGTGCCAGCAGCTTAGCGGTAGCGGGGGCCAGGGAGACCCAGTACTTC.

This chain joins TRBV7-7 and TRBJ2-3, with 11 bases lining up with TRBD2. This CDR3 region has 15 residues. CDR1 is SSHAT and CDR2 is FNYEAQ in the germline V gene (reference sequence). V trimming: 2 bases; J trimming: 6 bases; junction bases outside the gene matches: 4. CDR3 bases: TGTGCCAGCAGCTTATCTAGCGGGAGGATGGATACGCAGTATTTT. Protein sequence: CASSLSSGRMDTQYF. The full variable domain, rest sourced from reference TRBV7-7 and TRBJ2-3, is GAGVSQSPRYKVTKRGQDVTLRCDPISSHATLYWYQQALGQGPEFLTYFNYEAQPDKSGLPSDRFSAERPEGSISTLTIQRTEQRDSAMYRCASSLSSGRMDTQYFGPGTRLTVL.

This clone occurred once. This rearrangement joins TRBV7-8 to TRBJ1-5; D remains ambiguous. There are 11 residues in the CDR3. Germline CDR1 SGHVS, CDR2 FQNEAQ. V gave up 6 bases and J gave up 4 bases, with 4 bases separating them. Written as DNA, the CDR3 is TGTGCCAGCAGATATAATCAGCCCCAGCATTTT. Translation: CASRYNQPQHF.

V usage is TRBV9 and J usage is TRBJ1-2; D is unclear. The CDR3 consists of 13 residues. The V and J ends lost 2 bases and 3 bases respectively, with 8 bases between them. Germline CDR1 is SGDLS and CDR2 is YYNGEE. In nucleotides, the CDR3 is TGTGCCAGCAGCGTGTCCATCCACTATGGCTACACCTTC. This encodes CASSVSIHYGYTF.

The chain uses TRBV19 and TRBJ1-4; TRBD1 is a possible D gene (5 bases). Deletions cut 3 bases from V and 5 bases from J, with 13 bases between. CDR1 is LNHDA, CDR2 SQIVND, per germline (reference sequence). The CDR3 consists of 15 residues. The CDR3 sequence: CASSIGGTDNEKLFF. The DNA of the CDR3 is TGTGCCAGTAGTATCGGGGGGACGGACAATGAAAAACTGTTTTTT.

The rearrangement joins TRBV11-3 to TRBJ2-1; 12 positions agree with TRBD1. The CDR3 is 14 residues long. CDR1 is SGHNT, CDR2 YENEEA, per germline. The J segment lost 8 bases and the V segment lost 6 bases, leaving 5 bases of the junction unmatched. The CDR3 protein is CASRPGTGGDEQFF. The CDR3 coding sequence is TGTGCCAGCAGGCCCGGGACAGGGGGCGATGAGCAGTTCTTC. Looking up the rest from reference TRBV11-3 and TRBJ2-1 gives the full variable domain: EAGVVQSPRYKIIEKKQPVAFWCNPISGHNTLYWYLQNLGQGPELLIRYENEEAVDDSQLPKDRFSAERLKGVDSTLKIQPAELGDSAVYLCASRPGTGGDEQFFGPGTRLTVL.

V usage is TRBV9 and J usage is TRBJ1-5, with 11 bases matching TRBD1. This CDR3 comprises 14 residues. V lost 3 bases, J lost 7 bases, and 3 bases stayed unmatched. From germline, CDR1 is SGDLS and CDR2 YYNGEE. CDR3 nucleotides: TGTGCCAGCAGCGAGGGGACAGGGGGACAGCCCCAGCATTTT. This codes for CASSEGTGGQPQHF.

This clone was observed a few times. V gene TRBV27 combines with J gene TRBJ2-6, with 9 bases matching TRBD2. The CDR3 is 23 amino acids. V lost 0 bases to trimming and J lost 1 base; unmatched junction nucleotides: 19. Per germline, CDR1 MNHEY and CDR2 SMNVEV (reference sequence). In DNA, the CDR3 is TGTGCCAGCAGTTTATCGATCATTAAGGGTTTCGCTAGCGGGGTTTCTGGGGCCAACGTCCTGACTTTC. Its protein is CASSLSIIKGFASGVSGANVLTF.

The CDR3 nucleotides read TGTGCCAGCAGCTCCCGACCCCCGGGAGGTGAAAAACTGTTTTTT. This translates into CASSSRPPGGEKLFF. V and J are TRBV7-9 and TRBJ1-4; no clear D. Per the germline V gene, CDR1 is SEHNR and CDR2 is FQNEAQ (reference sequence). The CDR3 totals 15 residues. V gave up 4 bases and J gave up 7 bases, with 16 bases separating them.

This clone appeared a few times. The chain recombines TRBV12-3 or TRBV12-4 with TRBJ2-5; D gene uncertain. The V end was cut by 3 bases, the J end by 7 bases, with 3 bases between. There are 10 residues in the CDR3. The CDR3 nucleotides read TGTGCCAGCAGTTTTAGGACCCAGTACTTC. Its protein is CASSFRTQYF.

V usage is TRBV5-4 and J usage is TRBJ1-6; D is unresolved. Between the trimmed V and J ends, which lost 0 bases and 7 bases, there was a span of 17 bases. CDR3 length: 17 residues. Germline V gene lookup returns CDR1 SGHNT and CDR2 YYREEE (reference sequence). The CDR3 DNA reads TGTGCCAGCAGCTTGGAGGTACGGGGTTCTCGGAATTCACCCCTCCACTTT. Protein: CASSLEVRGSRNSPLHF.

The chain joins TRBV5-1 to TRBJ1-2, with 9 bases lining up with TRBD1. The CDR3 has 16 amino acids. Germline assignment: CDR1 SGHRS and CDR2 YFSETQ. V shed 0 bases and J 2 bases; nucleotides not matched to a gene: 5. The CDR3 reads CASSLGTGALNYGYTF. DNA of the CDR3: TGCGCCAGCAGCTTGGGGACAGGGGCGTTAAACTATGGCTACACCTTC.

The rearrangement joins TRBV19 to TRBJ1-3; a weak D match, TRBD1 (5 bases). Trimming left V 6 bases short and J 0 bases short, with 15 bases between. Germline CDR1 and CDR2: LNHDA and SQIVND (reference sequence). CDR3 size: 16 residues. CDR3: CASRNRPGLSGNTIYF. The DNA for the CDR3 is TGTGCCAGTAGAAACAGGCCCGGTCTCTCTGGAAACACCATATATTTT.

The CDR3 DNA reads TGCAGCGCCGATACCGGGACAGGCTATGGCTACACCTTC. This translates into CSADTGTGYGYTF. The gene calls are TRBV29-1 and TRBJ1-2; 8 bases are shared with TRBD1. Germline loops: CDR1 SQVTM, CDR2 ANQGSEA. This CDR3 region has 13 residues. J gave up 4 bases and V 7 bases, and 8 bases lay outside the gene matches.

V gene TRBV7-9 combines with J gene TRBJ1-2; 12 positions agree with TRBD1. The CDR3 totals 14 residues. The V gene's germline CDR1 is SEHNR and CDR2 FQNEAQ (reference sequence). Trimming removed 4 bases from V and 5 bases from J; junction bases left unmatched: 2. CDR3 region: CASSSGQGAYGYTF. The CDR3 DNA is TGTGCCAGCAGCTCGGGACAGGGGGCTTATGGCTACACCTTC.

This chain connects TRBV19 to TRBJ2-5; D unresolved. Trimming left V 5 bases short and J 2 bases short, with 3 bases between. CDR1 is LNHDA and CDR2 is SQIVND in the germline V gene (reference sequence). The CDR3 has 11 amino acids. The chain's CDR3 is CASSRQETQYF. CDR3 nucleotides: TGTGCCAGTAGTCGGCAAGAGACCCAGTACTTC.

This clone was recorded only once. In nucleotides, the CDR3 is TGCGCCAGCAGCATACAGGGGGAGGACACTGAAGCTTTCTTT. Translating it yields CASSIQGEDTEAFF. The rearrangement uses TRBV5-1 and TRBJ1-1; 8 bases fit TRBD1. V lost 4 bases, J lost 3 bases, and 5 bases stayed unmatched. There are 14 residues in the CDR3. Germline assignment: CDR1 SGHRS and CDR2 YFSETQ.

V is TRBV28 and J is TRBJ2-2, with 9 bases matching TRBD2. The CDR3 is 15 residues long. Germline assignment: CDR1 MDHEN and CDR2 SYDVKM. V trimming: 7 bases; J trimming: 5 bases; junction bases outside the gene matches: 8. For the CDR3, the DNA is TGTGCCAGCACGAACGGCGGGAGGGTTACCGGGGAGCTGTTTTTT. Protein: CASTNGGRVTGELFF.

For this clone: Other nucleotide sequences in the sample specify the same CDR3. The rearrangement uses TRBV3-1 (or the pseudogene TRBV3-2) and TRBJ2-3, with a possible D match to TRBD2 (5 bases). This CDR3 region has 15 residues. V was trimmed by 0 bases and J by 2 bases, leaving 9 bases between them. From germline, CDR1 is LGHDT and CDR2 YNNKEL (reference sequence). CDR3 sequence: CASSQEGGFTDTQYF. The CDR3 DNA reads TGTGCCAGCAGCCAAGAAGGAGGCTTCACAGATACGCAGTATTTT.

The chain carries TRBV28 and TRBJ1-1, with a tentative D call TRBD1 (5 bases). The V end was cut by 6 bases, the J end by 6 bases, with 14 bases between. CDR1 is MDHEN and CDR2 is SYDVKM in the germline V gene. The CDR3 contains 13 residues. As DNA, the CDR3 is TGTGCCAGCAGAAACCAGGGTGCGGCTGAAGCTTTCTTT. This translates into CASRNQGAAEAFF.